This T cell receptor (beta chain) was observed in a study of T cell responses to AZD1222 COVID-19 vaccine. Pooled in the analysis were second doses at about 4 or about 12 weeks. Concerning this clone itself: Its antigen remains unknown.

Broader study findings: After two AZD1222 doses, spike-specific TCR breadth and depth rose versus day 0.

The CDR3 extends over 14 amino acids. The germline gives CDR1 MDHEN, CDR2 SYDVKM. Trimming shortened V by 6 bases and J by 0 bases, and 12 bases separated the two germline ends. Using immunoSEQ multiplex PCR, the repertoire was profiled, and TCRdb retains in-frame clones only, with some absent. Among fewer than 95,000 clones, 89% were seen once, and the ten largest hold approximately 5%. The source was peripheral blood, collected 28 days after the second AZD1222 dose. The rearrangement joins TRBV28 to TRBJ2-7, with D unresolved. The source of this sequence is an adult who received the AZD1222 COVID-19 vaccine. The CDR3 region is CASSPPIASYEQYF. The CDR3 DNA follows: TGTGCCAGCAGCCCCCCCATTGCCTCCTACGAGCAGTACTTC.